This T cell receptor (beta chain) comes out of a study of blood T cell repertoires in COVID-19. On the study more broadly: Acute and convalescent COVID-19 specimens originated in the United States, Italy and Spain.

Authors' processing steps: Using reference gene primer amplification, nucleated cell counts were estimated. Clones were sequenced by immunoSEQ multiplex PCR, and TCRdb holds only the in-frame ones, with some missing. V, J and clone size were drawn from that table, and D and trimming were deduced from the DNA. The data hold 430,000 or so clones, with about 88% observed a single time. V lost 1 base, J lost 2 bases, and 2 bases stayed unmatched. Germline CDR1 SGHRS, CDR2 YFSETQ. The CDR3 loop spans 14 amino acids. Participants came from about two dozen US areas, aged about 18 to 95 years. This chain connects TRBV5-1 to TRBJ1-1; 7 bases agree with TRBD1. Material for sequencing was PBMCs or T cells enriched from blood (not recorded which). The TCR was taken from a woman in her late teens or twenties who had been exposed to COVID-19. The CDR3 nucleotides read TGCGCCAGCAGCTTGAGGGACAGAAACACTGAAGCTTTCTTT. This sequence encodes CASSLRDRNTEAFF.